Presented here are 27 T cell receptor beta chains from one specimen sequenced in a study of OX40 agonist ivuxolimab in advanced cancers. Generated by immunoSEQ multiplex PCR, the TCRdb table keeps only in-frame clones and is missing some. The repertoire has under 85,000 clones, 80% to 90% of them found once; the top ten carry around 4.3%. Specimen: CD4+ or CD8+ T cells sorted from blood, collected in a trial of the OX40 agonist ivuxolimab. The receptors originated from an adult with an advanced solid tumor such as melanoma, head and neck, liver or kidney cancer.

This clone was found once. The gene calls are TRBV6-5 and TRBJ1-2; D is possibly TRBD1 (6 bases). The CDR3 covers 15 residues. The germline V gene has CDR1 MNHEY and CDR2 SVGAGI. V was trimmed by 5 bases and J by 7 bases, leaving 20 bases between them. Here the CDR3 DNA reads TGTGCCAGCAGTGCGTCGGGGGGCGGCGGCTCTGGCTACACCTTC. It translates to CASSASGGGGSGYTF.

The rearrangement uses TRBV30 and TRBJ2-7, with a tentative D call TRBD1 (6 bases). Germline CDR1 and CDR2: GTSNPN and SVGIG (reference sequence). The germline V and J ends were trimmed by 0 bases and 7 bases, with 13 bases remaining between them. This CDR3 region has 13 residues. The CDR3 DNA sequence: TGTGCCTGGAGTGTAACATGGGGGCGGGAGCAGTACTTC. This encodes CAWSVTWGREQYF. Based on the CDR3 plus reference TRBV30 and TRBJ2-7, the full variable domain is SQTIHQWPATLVQPVGSPLSLECTVEGTSNPNLYWYRQAAGRGLQLLFYSVGIGQISSEVPQNLSASRPQDRQFILSSKKLLLSDSGFYLCAWSVTWGREQYFGPGTRLTVT.

The chain has TRBV19 and TRBJ2-2; tentative D call: TRBD2 (6 bases). Trimming shortened V by 7 bases and J by 7 bases, and 16 bases separated the two germline ends. This CDR3 is built from 14 residues. CDR1 LNHDA and CDR2 SQIVND come from the germline V gene (reference sequence). CDR3 bases: TGTGCCAGTAAGGCCGGGAGTAGTATCGGGGAGCTGTTTTTT. This codes for CASKAGSSIGELFF. The full variable domain, with the rest looked up from reference TRBV19 and TRBJ2-2, is DGGITQSPKYLFRKEGQNVTLSCEQNLNHDAMYWYRQDPGQGLRLIYYSQIVNDFQKGDIAEGYSVSREKKESFPLTVTSAQKNPTAFYLCASKAGSSIGELFFGEGSRLTVL.

Here the CDR3 reads CATGRTYEQYF. CDR3 in DNA: TGTGCTACTGGCAGGACCTACGAGCAGTACTTC. The V and J genes are TRBV6-1 and TRBJ2-7; D is unclear. The CDR3 runs to 11 residues. Per the germline V gene, CDR1 is MNHNS and CDR2 is SASEGT.

The chain carries TRBV5-4 and TRBJ2-7, with TRBD1 matching over 7 bases. Germline-derived CDR1 and CDR2 are SGHNT and YYREEE (reference sequence). The CDR3 has 15 residues. Trimming at V came to 2 bases and at J to 3 bases, leaving 8 bases not matched to a gene. In nucleotides, the CDR3 is TGTGCCAGCAGCTTACTGACAGGGTCGGGCTACGAGCAGTACTTC. Its translation is CASSLLTGSGYEQYF.

This sequence joins TRBV9 and TRBJ2-5; the match to TRBD2 covers 11 bases. The CDR3 sequence is 18 residues long. Germline V gene sequence: CDR1 SGDLS, CDR2 YYNGEE. Losses at the gene ends were 0 bases for V and 1 base for J; bases not matched to a gene: 8. The CDR3 DNA reads as TGTGCCAGCAGCGTAGGCCCCGGGACTAGCGGCTCCCAAGAGACCCAGTACTTC. Its translation: CASSVGPGTSGSQETQYF.

The rearrangement uses TRBV28 and TRBJ2-2; the D gene is possibly TRBD2 (5 bases). Trimming left V 7 bases short and J 5 bases short, with 17 bases between. Germline V gives CDR1 MDHEN, CDR2 SYDVKM. The CDR3 has 15 amino acids. CDR3 in DNA: TGTGCCAGCACCCCCGGGGTCCTAAAAACCGGGGAGCTGTTTTTT. Its translation is CASTPGVLKTGELFF.

The chain is built from TRBV19 and TRBJ2-1; 9 bases map to TRBD2. CDR1 LNHDA and CDR2 SQIVND come from the germline V gene (reference sequence). V lost 3 bases and J lost 2; bases outside the gene matches: 2. The CDR3 runs to 15 residues. CDR3 nucleotides: TGTGCCAGTAGTATTGGCGGGAGGGCCTACAATGAGCAGTTCTTC. This sequence encodes CASSIGGRAYNEQFF.

This chain joins TRBV7-3 and TRBJ2-2; 7 nucleotides line up with TRBD1. Germline CDR1 reads SGHTA; CDR2 reads FQGTGA. The V segment lost 5 bases and the J segment 6 bases; nucleotides outside the gene matches: 6. CDR3 length: 14 residues. The CDR3 DNA reads TGTGCCAGCAGCGCGTACGGGACAGCCGGGGAGCTGTTTTTT. It codes for CASSAYGTAGELFF.

V and J are TRBV21-1 and TRBJ2-5; the table calls TRBD1, which could not be checked here. The end of the DNA aligns better with TRBJ2-7, so the J call may be wrong. TRBV21-1 is an annotated pseudogene. This CDR3 region has 14 residues. The CDR3 spells CASSCQGVHYEQYF. CDR3 coding DNA: TGTGCCAGCAGCTGTCAGGGGGTTCACTACGAGCAGTACTTC.

CDR3: CASSIQGHGYTF. Written as DNA, the CDR3 is TGTGCCAGTAGTATTCAAGGTCATGGCTACACCTTC. This chain uses TRBV19 with TRBJ1-2; D remains unclear. The germline gives CDR1 LNHDA, CDR2 SQIVND (reference sequence). There are 12 residues in the CDR3. Trimming removed 3 bases at V and 6 bases at J, with 8 bases between.

This sequence joins TRBV11-2 and TRBJ2-3; D not resolved. Trimming shortened V by 0 bases and J by 1 base, and 8 bases separated the two germline ends. Germline CDR1 and CDR2: SGHAT and FQNNGV. This CDR3 has 15 amino acids. The CDR3 DNA follows: TGTGCCAGCAGCTTAGATCGGCAGGGCACAGATACGCAGTATTTT. This encodes CASSLDRQGTDTQYF.

J is TRBJ2-1 and V is TRBV12-5; D ambiguous. This CDR3 contains 12 residues. Germline assignment: CDR1 LGHNT and CDR2 FRNRAP. V lost 6 bases to trimming and J lost 5 bases, with 8 bases between them. The DNA for the CDR3 is TGTGCTAGTGGGCCAAGCCACAATGAGCAGTTCTTC. This encodes CASGPSHNEQFF.

The chain uses TRBV18 and TRBJ2-2; possibly TRBD1 for D (5 bases). V lost 3 bases to trimming and J lost 2 bases, with 16 bases between them. Germline V gene lookup returns CDR1 KGHSH and CDR2 LQKENI. CDR3 size: 17 residues. CDR3 nucleotides: TGTGCCAGCTCACCGATAGGACAATCACGAAACACCGGGGAGCTGTTTTTT. Protein sequence: CASSPIGQSRNTGELFF.

The chain joins TRBV5-1 to TRBJ1-1; the D is unclear. The V and J ends lost 0 bases and 4 bases respectively, with 10 bases between them. In germline, CDR1 is SGHRS, CDR2 YFSETQ. CDR3 size: 14 residues. The CDR3 DNA reads TGCGCCAGCAGCTTGGTGGGCCTGGTCACTGAAGCTTTCTTT. This encodes CASSLVGLVTEAFF.

Notes on this clone: This specimen includes other DNA sequences encoding the same CDR3. The rearrangement uses TRBV7-2 and TRBJ2-5, with D tentatively TRBD1 or TRBD2 (5 bases each). CDR3 length: 15 amino acids. V gave up 6 bases and J gave up 1 base, with 15 bases separating them. The germline V gene encodes CDR1 SGHTA and CDR2 FQGNSA. This chain's CDR3 is CASSPYSRGQETQYF. Here the CDR3 DNA reads TGTGCCAGCAGTCCCTATTCGAGGGGCCAAGAGACCCAGTACTTC.

For this clone: The same CDR3 also results from other DNA sequences found in this sample. The chain uses TRBV6-1 and TRBJ2-2; D remains ambiguous. This CDR3 region has 13 residues. V gave up 7 bases and J gave up 2 bases, with 8 bases separating them. Germline values: CDR1 MNHNS, CDR2 SASEGT. CDR3 nucleotide sequence: TGTGCCAGCATGAAGGCCAACACCGGGGAGCTGTTTTTT. This translates into CASMKANTGELFF.

The chain links TRBV27 to TRBJ2-1, with 7 bases that match TRBD2. J lost 7 bases, V lost 6 bases, and 12 bases had no gene match. This CDR3 contains 15 residues. Germline V gene lookup returns CDR1 MNHEY and CDR2 SMNVEV (reference sequence). CDR3 sequence (DNA): TGTGCCAGCAGAAACCTCCCTCAGGGAGGGAATGAGCAGTTCTTC. This translates into CASRNLPQGGNEQFF.

The CDR3: CASSGVGKEQYF. Written as DNA, the CDR3 is TGTGCCAGCAGTGGTGTCGGGAAGGAGCAGTACTTC. V usage is TRBV6-5 and J usage is TRBJ2-7, with D possibly being TRBD2 (5 bases). The CDR3 is 12 amino acids. Germline V gene lookup returns CDR1 MNHEY and CDR2 SVGAGI. V was clipped by 5 bases and J by 7 bases, with 12 bases between them.

The rearrangement uses TRBV27 and TRBJ2-7; 9 bases map to TRBD2. Germline lookup yields CDR1 MNHEY and CDR2 SMNVEV (reference sequence). The ends lost 7 bases at V and 6 bases at J; junction bases unmatched: 7. This CDR3 spans 13 amino acids. The CDR3 sequence is CASKAGGYGEQYF. For the CDR3, the DNA is TGTGCCAGCAAAGCGGGAGGTTATGGCGAGCAGTACTTC.

The V gene is TRBV14, the J gene TRBJ2-2, with D tentatively TRBD2 (5 bases). Germline CDR1 is SGHDN and CDR2 is FVKESK. This CDR3 has 14 residues. V lost 1 base to trimming and J lost 7 bases, with 10 bases between them. The CDR3 coding sequence is TGTGCCAGCAGCCAAGCCTCGGGGTACGGGGAGCTGTTTTTT. This codes for CASSQASGYGELFF.

The chain couples TRBV2 to TRBJ2-5, with D perhaps matching TRBD1 (6 bases). Between the trimmed V and J ends, which lost 5 bases and 5 bases, there was a span of 18 bases. Germline V gene lookup returns CDR1 SNHLY and CDR2 FYNNEI. The CDR3 length is 15 residues. The CDR3 sequence: CASSPRPGAYETQYF. CDR3 coding DNA: TGTGCCAGCAGTCCCAGACCAGGGGCTTACGAGACCCAGTACTTC.

This clone was seen a few times. The V gene is TRBV30, the J gene TRBJ1-1; D gene ambiguous. Trimming stripped 5 bases from V and 1 base from J, with 11 bases between. Germline V gene lookup returns CDR1 GTSNPN and CDR2 SVGIG (reference sequence). The CDR3 has 13 amino acids. The DNA of the CDR3 is TGTGCCTGGGCGAGGCAGAGGAACACTGAAGCTTTCTTT. This encodes CAWARQRNTEAFF.

This chain links TRBV11-2 with TRBJ2-2; TRBD1 aligns across 7 bases. Germline V gene data show CDR1 as SGHAT and CDR2 as FQNNGV. V was clipped by 4 bases and J by 7 bases; unmatched bases: 12. The CDR3 covers 16 residues. The CDR3 DNA reads as TGTGCCAGCAGCTATTCCGGGACAGTCCAAATCGGGGAGCTGTTTTTT. This gives the protein CASSYSGTVQIGELFF.

This clone was seen a single time. The rearrangement links TRBV5-4 to TRBJ2-3; 12 bases are shared with TRBD2. The CDR3 is made up of 16 amino acids. Germline CDR1 reads SGHNT; CDR2 reads YYREEE (reference sequence). The trim removed 3 bases at V and 11 bases at J, leaving 13 bases unmatched. The DNA for the CDR3 is TGTGCCAGCAGCTCCGGCTCGATGACTAGCGGGGGCCTGCAGTATTTT. Its translation is CASSSGSMTSGGLQYF.

The CDR3 coding sequence is TGTGCCAGCTCACCTTCCGGTGACGAGCAGTACTTC. Its translation: CASSPSGDEQYF. V usage is TRBV18 and J usage is TRBJ2-7; D not certain. The V gene lost 3 bases and the J gene lost 5 bases, with 8 bases spanning the gap. Germline V lookup: CDR1 KGHSH, CDR2 LQKENI. CDR3 length: 12 amino acids.

The chain has TRBV28 and TRBJ1-2, with D possibly matching TRBD1 (6 bases). This CDR3 comprises 14 residues. Trimming shortened V by 7 bases and J by 4 bases, and 16 bases separated the two germline ends. Germline assignment: CDR1 MDHEN and CDR2 SYDVKM. The CDR3 loop is CASKSGGLPYGYTF. DNA of the CDR3: TGTGCCAGCAAATCCGGGGGGCTACCCTATGGCTACACCTTC.